This T cell receptor beta chain was documented in a study of blood T cell repertoires in COVID-19. Authors' data handling: Estimation of nucleated cell counts relied on the amplification of reference gene primers. Some clones are missing from TCRdb's copy, which holds only in-frame ones; the method was immunoSEQ multiplex PCR. The V and J calls and the clone size are those of that table, but D and trimming were determined from the DNA. Among 35,000 to 45,000 clones listed, approximately 88% were seen once. CDR3 length: 14 amino acids. CDR1 and CDR2 from the germline V gene are SGHDT and YYEEEE. V lost 6 bases to trimming and J lost 7 bases, with 14 bases between them.

This rearrangement joins TRBV5-6 to TRBJ1-6; possible D gene TRBD1, 5 bases. This TCR derives from a human donor in a cohort sampled during active COVID-19. The specimen sequenced was peripheral blood. In DNA form, the CDR3 reads TGTGCCAGCACCGAAACCGGGGGGAATTCACCCCTCCACTTT. Translating it yields CASTETGGNSPLHF.